This T cell receptor (beta chain) was identified during a study of CD8+ T cells in alopecia areata. Study at large: Twice a day, 5 to 10 mg of oral tofacitinib was administered to treated patients.

As to this clone: The antigen remains unidentified.

Germline V CDR1 and CDR2: SGHAT, FQNNGV. The CDR3 is 14 amino acids. V was shortened by 6 bases and J by 1 base, with 12 bases between the two germline ends. Once RNA had been extracted, it was reverse transcribed into cDNA to act as the sequencing template. TCRdb keeps only in-frame clones here, not all; method: immunoSEQ multiplex PCR. Here the sample spans under 350,000 clones, about three fifths being singletons. Documented treatment: oral pan-JAK inhibitor, 5-10 mg twice daily. Study-wide findings and caveats: Lesional scalp exceeded normal scalp in clonality, especially in alopecia totalis/universalis.

The chain is built from TRBV11-2 and TRBJ1-1; the D gene is possibly TRBD1 (5 bases). This clonotype was sampled from a human donor with alopecia areata. Sequenced here: CD4+ T cells sorted from blood, sampled at week 24, from a patient treated with tofacitinib. CDR3 sequence: CASSPWTQNTEAFF. In DNA, the CDR3 is TGTGCCAGCAGTCCCTGGACACAGAACACTGAAGCTTTCTTT.